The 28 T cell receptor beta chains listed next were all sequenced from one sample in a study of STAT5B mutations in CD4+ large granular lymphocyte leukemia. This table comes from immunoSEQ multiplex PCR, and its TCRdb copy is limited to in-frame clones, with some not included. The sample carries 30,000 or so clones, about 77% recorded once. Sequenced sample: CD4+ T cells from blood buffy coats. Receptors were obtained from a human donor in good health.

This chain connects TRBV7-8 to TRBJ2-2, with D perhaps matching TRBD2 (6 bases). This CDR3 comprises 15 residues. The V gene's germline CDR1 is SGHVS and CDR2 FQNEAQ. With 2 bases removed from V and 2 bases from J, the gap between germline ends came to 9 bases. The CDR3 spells CASSLRDFNTGELFF. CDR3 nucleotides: TGTGCCAGCAGCTTACGGGACTTTAACACCGGGGAGCTGTTTTTT. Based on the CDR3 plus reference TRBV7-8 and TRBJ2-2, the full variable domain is GAGVSQSPRYKVAKRGQDVALRCDPISGHVSLFWYQQALGQGPEFLTYFQNEAQLDKSGLPSDRFFAERPEGSVSTLKIQRTQQEDSAVYLCASSLRDFNTGELFFGEGSRLTVL.

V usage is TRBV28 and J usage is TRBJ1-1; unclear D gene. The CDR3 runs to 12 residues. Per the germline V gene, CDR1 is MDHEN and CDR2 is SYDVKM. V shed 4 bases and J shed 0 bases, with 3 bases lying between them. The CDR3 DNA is TGTGCCAGCAGTTCTGTGAACACTGAAGCTTTCTTT. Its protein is CASSSVNTEAFF.

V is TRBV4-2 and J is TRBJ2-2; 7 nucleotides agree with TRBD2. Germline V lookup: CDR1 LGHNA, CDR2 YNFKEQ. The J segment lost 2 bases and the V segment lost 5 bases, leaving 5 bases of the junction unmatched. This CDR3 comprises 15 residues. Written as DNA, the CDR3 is TGTGCCAGCAGCTTAGCGGGTCAAAACACCGGGGAGCTGTTTTTT. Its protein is CASSLAGQNTGELFF.

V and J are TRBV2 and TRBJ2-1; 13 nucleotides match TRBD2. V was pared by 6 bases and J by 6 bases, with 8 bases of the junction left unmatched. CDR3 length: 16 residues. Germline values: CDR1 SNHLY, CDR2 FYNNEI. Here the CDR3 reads CASSRTSGRVANEQFF. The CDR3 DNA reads TGTGCCAGCAGCCGGACTAGCGGGAGAGTAGCCAATGAGCAGTTCTTC.

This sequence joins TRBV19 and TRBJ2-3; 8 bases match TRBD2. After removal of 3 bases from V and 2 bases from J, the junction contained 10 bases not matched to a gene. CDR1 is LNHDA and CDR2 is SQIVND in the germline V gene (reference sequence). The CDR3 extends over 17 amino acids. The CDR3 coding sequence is TGTGCCAGTAGTATGCTAGCGGGCATCCTCGCCACAGATACGCAGTATTTT. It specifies CASSMLAGILATDTQYF.

The CDR3 here is CAIRGSGGEQFF. As DNA, the CDR3 is TGTGCCATCAGGGGGTCGGGGGGTGAGCAGTTCTTC. The gene calls are TRBV10-3 and TRBJ2-1; 7 positions match TRBD2. With 6 bases clipped from V and 9 bases from J, the junction kept 5 bases outside the gene matches. There are 12 residues in the CDR3. Germline CDR1 reads ENHRY; CDR2 reads SYGVKD.

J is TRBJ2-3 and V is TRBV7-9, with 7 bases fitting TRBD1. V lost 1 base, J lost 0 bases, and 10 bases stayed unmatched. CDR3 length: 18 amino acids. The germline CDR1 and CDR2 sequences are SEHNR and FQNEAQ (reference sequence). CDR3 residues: CASSLGLGQVASTDTQYF. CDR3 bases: TGTGCCAGCAGCTTAGGCCTAGGACAGGTCGCTAGCACAGATACGCAGTATTTT.

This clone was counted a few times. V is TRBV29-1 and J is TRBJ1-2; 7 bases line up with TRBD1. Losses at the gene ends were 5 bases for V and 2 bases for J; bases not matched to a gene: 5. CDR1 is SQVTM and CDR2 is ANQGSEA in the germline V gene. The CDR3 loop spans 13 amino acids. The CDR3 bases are TGCAGCGTTACTTCGACAGGGAACTATGGCTACACCTTC. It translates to CSVTSTGNYGYTF. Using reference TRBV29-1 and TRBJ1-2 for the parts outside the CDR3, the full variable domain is SAVISQKPSRDICQRGTSLTIQCQVDSQVTMMFWYRQQPGQSLTLIATANQGSEATYESGFVIDKFPISRPNLTFSTLTVSNMSPEDSSIYLCSVTSTGNYGYTFGSGTRLTVV.

CDR3 region: CASSVGSTRYEQYF. As DNA, the CDR3 is TGTGCCAGCAGCGTAGGCTCCACTCGCTACGAGCAGTACTTC. The J gene is TRBJ2-7, the V gene TRBV9; D uncertain. CDR3 length: 14 residues. V lost 0 bases and J lost 3, with 10 bases in between. The germline CDR1 and CDR2 sequences are SGDLS and YYNGEE.

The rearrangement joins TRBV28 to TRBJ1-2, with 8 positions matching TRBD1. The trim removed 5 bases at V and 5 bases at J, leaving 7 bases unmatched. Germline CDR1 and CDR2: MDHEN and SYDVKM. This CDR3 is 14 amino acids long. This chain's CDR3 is CASSPMTGDYGYTF. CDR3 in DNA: TGTGCCAGCAGTCCGATGACAGGGGATTATGGCTACACCTTC.

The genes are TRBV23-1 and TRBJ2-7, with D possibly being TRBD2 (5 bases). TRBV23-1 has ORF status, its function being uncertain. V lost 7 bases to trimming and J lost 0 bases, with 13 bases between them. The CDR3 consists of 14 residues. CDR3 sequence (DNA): TGCGCCAGCAAAGGAGGTTTAAGCTCCTACGAGCAGTACTTC. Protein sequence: CASKGGLSSYEQYF.

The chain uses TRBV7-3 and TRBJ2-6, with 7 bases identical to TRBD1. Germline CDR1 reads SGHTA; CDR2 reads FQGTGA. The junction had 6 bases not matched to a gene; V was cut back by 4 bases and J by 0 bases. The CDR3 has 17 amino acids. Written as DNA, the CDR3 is TGTGCCAGCAGCTCCGGACAGGCCCTCTCTGGGGCCAACGTCCTGACTTTC. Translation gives CASSSGQALSGANVLTF.

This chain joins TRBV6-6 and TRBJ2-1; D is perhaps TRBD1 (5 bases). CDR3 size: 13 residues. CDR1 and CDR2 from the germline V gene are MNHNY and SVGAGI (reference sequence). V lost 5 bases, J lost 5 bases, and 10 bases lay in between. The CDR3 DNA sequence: TGTGCCAGCAGTCATCGACAGAACAATGAGCAGTTCTTC. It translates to CASSHRQNNEQFF.

The CDR3 bases are TGTGCCAGCAGTCTCATTGGGGAGGGGGGGGAGCAGTTCTTC. This sequence encodes CASSLIGEGGEQFF. V usage is TRBV6-5 and J usage is TRBJ2-1; the D gene is possibly TRBD2 (7 bases). Between the trimmed V and J ends, which lost 5 bases and 10 bases, there was a span of 18 bases. This CDR3 contains 14 residues. Germline V lookup: CDR1 MNHEY, CDR2 SVGAGI.

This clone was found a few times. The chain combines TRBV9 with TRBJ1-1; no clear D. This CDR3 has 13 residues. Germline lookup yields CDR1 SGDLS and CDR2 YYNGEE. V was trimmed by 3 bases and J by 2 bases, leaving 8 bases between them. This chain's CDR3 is CASSGLGNTEAFF. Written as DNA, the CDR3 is TGTGCCAGCAGCGGGCTGGGTAACACTGAAGCTTTCTTT.

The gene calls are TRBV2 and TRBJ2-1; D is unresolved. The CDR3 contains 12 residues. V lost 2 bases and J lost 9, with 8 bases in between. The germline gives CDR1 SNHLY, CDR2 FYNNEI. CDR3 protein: CASSETWAEQFF. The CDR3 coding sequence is TGTGCCAGCAGTGAAACTTGGGCTGAGCAGTTCTTC. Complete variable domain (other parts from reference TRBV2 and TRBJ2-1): EPEVTQTPSHQVTQMGQEVILRCVPISNHLYFYWYRQILGQKVEFLVSFYNNEISEKSEIFDDQFSVERPDGSNFTLKIRSTKLEDSAMYFCASSETWAEQFFGPGTRLTVL.

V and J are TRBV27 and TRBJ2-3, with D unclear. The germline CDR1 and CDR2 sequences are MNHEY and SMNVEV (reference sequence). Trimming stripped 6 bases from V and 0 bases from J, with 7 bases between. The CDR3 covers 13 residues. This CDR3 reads CASRPPSTDTQYF. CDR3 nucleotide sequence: TGTGCCAGCAGACCCCCTAGCACAGATACGCAGTATTTT.

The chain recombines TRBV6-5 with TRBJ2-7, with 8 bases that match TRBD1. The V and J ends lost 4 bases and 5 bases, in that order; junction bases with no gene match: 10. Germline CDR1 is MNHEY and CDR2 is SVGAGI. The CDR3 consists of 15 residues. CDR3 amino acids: CASSSGQVRWNEQYF. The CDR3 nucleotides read TGTGCCAGCAGTTCGGGACAGGTTAGGTGGAACGAGCAGTACTTC.

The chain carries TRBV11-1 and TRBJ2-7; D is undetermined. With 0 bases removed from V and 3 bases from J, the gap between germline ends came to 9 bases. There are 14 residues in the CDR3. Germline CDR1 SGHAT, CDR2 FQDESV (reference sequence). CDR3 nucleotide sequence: TGTGCCAGCAGCTTAGCAGCCATAAACTACGAGCAGTACTTC. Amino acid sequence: CASSLAAINYEQYF.

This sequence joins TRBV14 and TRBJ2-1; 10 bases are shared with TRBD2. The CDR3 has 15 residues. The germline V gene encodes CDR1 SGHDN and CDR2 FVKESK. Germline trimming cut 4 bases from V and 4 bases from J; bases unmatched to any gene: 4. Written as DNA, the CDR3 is TGTGCCAGCAGCCCGCGGACTAGCGGTTACAATGAGCAGTTCTTC. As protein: CASSPRTSGYNEQFF.

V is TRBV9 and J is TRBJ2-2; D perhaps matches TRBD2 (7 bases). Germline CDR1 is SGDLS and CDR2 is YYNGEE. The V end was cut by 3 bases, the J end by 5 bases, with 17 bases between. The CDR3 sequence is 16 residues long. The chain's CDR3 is CASSEGPRGGTGELFF. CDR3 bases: TGTGCCAGCAGCGAGGGGCCCAGGGGAGGGACCGGGGAGCTGTTTTTT.

CDR3 nucleotides: TGTGCCTGGGGACAGGGAGACTATGGCTACACCTTC. Protein sequence: CAWGQGDYGYTF. The chain uses TRBV30 and TRBJ1-2; 8 bases line up with TRBD1. The CDR3 runs 12 residues. The V segment lost 5 bases and the J segment 3 bases; nucleotides outside the gene matches: 2. CDR1 is GTSNPN and CDR2 is SVGIG in the germline V gene (reference sequence).

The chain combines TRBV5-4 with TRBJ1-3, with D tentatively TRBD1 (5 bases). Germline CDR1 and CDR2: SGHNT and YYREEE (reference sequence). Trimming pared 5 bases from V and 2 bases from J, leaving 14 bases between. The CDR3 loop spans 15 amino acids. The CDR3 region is CASRTTGTPGNTIYF. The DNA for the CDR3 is TGTGCCAGCAGGACGACCGGGACTCCTGGAAACACCATATATTTT.

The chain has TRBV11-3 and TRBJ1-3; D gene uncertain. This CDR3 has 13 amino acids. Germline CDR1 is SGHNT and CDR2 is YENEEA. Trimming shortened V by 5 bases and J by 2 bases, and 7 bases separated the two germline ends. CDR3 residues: CASSLGPGNTIYF. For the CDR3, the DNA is TGTGCCAGCAGCCTTGGTCCTGGAAACACCATATATTTT.

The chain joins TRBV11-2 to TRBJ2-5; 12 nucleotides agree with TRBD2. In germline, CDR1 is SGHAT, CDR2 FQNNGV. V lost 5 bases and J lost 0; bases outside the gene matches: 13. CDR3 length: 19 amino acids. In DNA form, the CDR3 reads TGTGCCAGCAGCAATGTAAGACTAGCGGGAGATCTCCACCAAGAGACCCAGTACTTC. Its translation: CASSNVRLAGDLHQETQYF.

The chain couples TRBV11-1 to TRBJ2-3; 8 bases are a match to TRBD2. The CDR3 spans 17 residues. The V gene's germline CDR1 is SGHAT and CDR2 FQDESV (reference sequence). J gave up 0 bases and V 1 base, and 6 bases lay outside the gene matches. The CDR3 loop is CASSLVASGFSTDTQYF. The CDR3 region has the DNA TGTGCCAGCAGCTTAGTTGCTAGCGGGTTTAGCACAGATACGCAGTATTTT.

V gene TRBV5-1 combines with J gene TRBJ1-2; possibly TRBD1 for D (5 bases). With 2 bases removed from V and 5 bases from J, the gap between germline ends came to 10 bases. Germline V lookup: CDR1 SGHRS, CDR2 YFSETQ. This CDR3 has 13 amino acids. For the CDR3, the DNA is TGCGCCAGCAGCTTCAGGGAGGGATATGGCTACACCTTC. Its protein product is CASSFREGYGYTF.

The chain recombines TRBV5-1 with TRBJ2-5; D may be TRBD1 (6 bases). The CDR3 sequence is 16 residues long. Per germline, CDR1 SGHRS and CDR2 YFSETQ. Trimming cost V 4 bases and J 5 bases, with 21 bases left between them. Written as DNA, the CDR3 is TGCGCCAGCAGCCACCTGGGGGCCGCGGATAAGGAGACCCAGTACTTC. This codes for CASSHLGAADKETQYF.